The 20 T cell receptor beta chains listed next were all sequenced from one sample in a study of blood T cells in healthy people across ages. Through a sample-barcoded 5' primer and a J-beta primer mix, a second PCR was run for about 6 to 12 cycles. TCRdb recomputed calls from the 5' RACE reads with MiXCR, one row per CDR3 protein. Of some 850,000 distinct CDR3 sequences listed, around 25% were seen once; the top ten hold about 2.9%. These data are also associated with another study on T cells of mothers and their children.

The sample was blood. These receptors were taken from a boy aged 5-17 years in good health.

This chain connects TRBV5-1 to TRBJ2-5, with TRBD2 identical over 7 bases. This CDR3 has 15 amino acids. CDR1 is SGHRS and CDR2 is YFSETQ in the germline V gene. J lost 2 bases, V lost 4 bases, and 8 bases had no gene match. The CDR3: CASSGSPAGQETQYF. DNA of the CDR3: TGCGCCAGCAGCGGGTCCCCAGCGGGGCAAGAGACCCAGTACTTC.

This clonotype was detected ten times or more. The chain carries TRBV10-1 and TRBJ2-5, with 8 bases aligning to TRBD1. Germline loops: CDR1 WNHNN, CDR2 SYGVQD (reference sequence). The V segment lost 3 bases and the J segment 5 bases; nucleotides outside the gene matches: 8. This CDR3 has 15 residues. The CDR3 is CASSDGTGSGETQYF. The CDR3 region has the DNA TGCGCCAGCAGTGACGGGACAGGCTCCGGGGAGACCCAGTACTTC.

The chain combines TRBV5-1 with TRBJ1-1; D not certain. CDR1 and CDR2 (germline): SGHRS, YFSETQ. The CDR3 sequence is 15 residues long. V lost 0 bases and J lost 3, with 12 bases in between. The CDR3, as DNA: TGCGCCAGCAGCTTGGGAACCCGAGGGTACACTGAAGCTTTCTTT. This gives the protein CASSLGTRGYTEAFF.

The chain recombines TRBV5-1 with TRBJ2-3, with 9 bases fitting TRBD2. Trimming removed 4 bases from V and 4 bases from J; junction bases left unmatched: 13. The CDR3 totals 17 residues. Germline V lookup: CDR1 SGHRS, CDR2 YFSETQ. In DNA form, the CDR3 reads TGCGCCAGCAGCCGAGGGGAAAGCGGGGGGCGAGCAGATACGCAGTATTTT. It codes for CASSRGESGGRADTQYF.

This chain joins TRBV5-1 and TRBJ2-5, with D possibly TRBD1 on 7 matching bases. The J call may be mistaken, given a closer DNA end match to TRBJ2-1. CDR3 size: 16 residues. The germline CDR1 and CDR2 sequences are SGHRS and YFSETQ. The CDR3 reads CASSLGAGGGLDEQFF. The CDR3 nucleotides read TGCGCCAGCAGCTTGGGGGCCGGAGGGGGCTTGGATGAGCAGTTCTTC.

This clonotype was counted a few times. V and J are TRBV20-1 and TRBJ2-5, with 8 bases fitting TRBD1. Trimming took 5 bases from V and 5 from J; bases not matched to a gene: 4. Germline-derived CDR1 and CDR2 are DFQATT and SNEGSKA (reference sequence). The CDR3 runs 12 residues. The CDR3 nucleotides are TGCAGTGCTCCCCAGGGGGCGGAGACCCAGTACTTC. It translates to CSAPQGAETQYF.

As for this clonotype: One base away lies a much larger clone, so this may be a sequencing read error. The J gene is TRBJ2-5, the V gene TRBV9; 8 positions agree with TRBD2. Germline assignment: CDR1 SGDLS and CDR2 YYNGEE. This CDR3 has 16 amino acids. V dropped 4 bases and J dropped 2; count of bases not matched to a gene: 10. In DNA form, the CDR3 reads TGTGCCAGCAGCCCGCGACTAACGGGGGGGCAAGAGACCCAGTACTTC. Residues: CASSPRLTGGQETQYF. Drawing the rest from reference TRBV9 and TRBJ2-5, the complete variable domain is DSGVTQTPKHLITATGQRVTLRCSPRSGDLSVYWYQQSLDQGLQFLIQYYNGEERAKGNILERFSAQQFPDLHSELNLSSLELGDSALYFCASSPRLTGGQETQYFGPGTRLLVL.

This clonotype was counted at least ten times. The rearrangement links TRBV2 to TRBJ1-5; no clear D gene. Trimming left V 5 bases short and J 7 bases short, with 15 bases between. This CDR3 has 14 residues. From germline, CDR1 is SNHLY and CDR2 FYNNEI. In nucleotides, the CDR3 is TGTGCCAGCAGTCCCTCCACCGTGGGGCAGCCCCAGCATTTT. Its protein product is CASSPSTVGQPQHF.

The chain employs TRBV15 and TRBJ2-7; 10 nucleotides match TRBD2. Germline loops: CDR1 LNHNV, CDR2 YYDKDF (reference sequence). Germline trimming cut 0 bases from V and 2 bases from J; bases unmatched to any gene: 10. This CDR3 is built from 18 residues. The CDR3 coding sequence is TGTGCCACCAGCAGAGATAGAGGTAGCGGGGGGCGAACCTACGAGCAGTACTTC. This gives the protein CATSRDRGSGGRTYEQYF.

V and J are TRBV6-1 and TRBJ2-1, with TRBD2 matching 13 bases. CDR1 and CDR2 (germline): MNHNS, SASEGT. The J segment lost 11 bases and the V segment lost 2 bases, leaving 6 bases of the junction unmatched. The CDR3 covers 15 residues. The CDR3 here is CASSERGTSGDKQFF. The CDR3, as DNA: TGTGCCAGCAGTGAACGGGGGACTAGCGGGGATAAGCAGTTCTTC.

This clonotype occurred a few times. The chain carries TRBV20-1 and TRBJ2-5, with TRBD1 identical over 10 bases. Germline V gives CDR1 DFQATT, CDR2 SNEGSKA (reference sequence). This CDR3 contains 14 residues. The V segment lost 6 bases and the J segment 5 bases; nucleotides outside the gene matches: 9. CDR3 residues: CSAELTGGSETQYF. DNA for the CDR3: TGCAGTGCCGAATTGACAGGGGGCTCCGAGACCCAGTACTTC.

In regard to this clonotype: At one end the junction does not follow the germline gene, possibly because of a read error. The chain uses TRBV29-1 and TRBJ1-3; D might be TRBD1 (6 bases). The CDR3 covers 12 residues. CDR1 is SQVTM, CDR2 ANQGSEA, per germline. The CDR3 DNA is TGCAGCGCATCTAGCCCGGGGGACACCACATATTTT. Amino acid sequence: CSASSPGDTTYF.

This clonotype turned up a few times. This rearrangement joins TRBV6-1 to TRBJ1-4; TRBD1 matches 9 bases. The CDR3 sequence is 18 residues long. The junction had 24 bases not matched to a gene; V was cut back by 11 bases and J by 8 bases. The germline V gene has CDR1 MNHNS and CDR2 SASEGT. This CDR3 reads CAHGWDSRDRELLEKLFF. The CDR3 coding sequence is TGTGCCCACGGGTGGGACTCCCGGGACAGGGAACTTCTGGAAAAACTGTTTTTT.

This clonotype has only one observation. This chain connects TRBV9 to TRBJ2-2; 8 nucleotides match TRBD1. This CDR3 has 15 amino acids. Germline-derived CDR1 and CDR2 are SGDLS and YYNGEE. Trimming removed 2 bases from V and 3 bases from J; junction bases left unmatched: 3. Written as DNA, the CDR3 is TGTGCCAGCAGCGTTGACAGGGGTTACACCGGGGAGCTGTTTTTT. Translation gives CASSVDRGYTGELFF.

The chain is built from TRBV7-3 and TRBJ2-7, with 8 positions matching TRBD1. V lost 4 bases, J lost 6 bases, and 5 bases stayed unmatched. The CDR3 consists of 13 residues. Germline CDR1 reads SGHTA; CDR2 reads FQGTGA. The CDR3 DNA sequence: TGTGCCAGCAGCTCGGACAGGGCCTCCGAGCAGTACTTC. This codes for CASSSDRASEQYF. The full variable domain, its missing parts supplied by reference TRBV7-3 and TRBJ2-7, is GAGVSQTPSNKVTEKGKYVELRCDPISGHTALYWYRQSLGQGPEFLIYFQGTGAADDSGLPNDRFFAVRPEGSVSTLKIQRTERGDSAVYLCASSSDRASEQYFGPGTRLTVT.

This clonotype was found a few times. The V gene is TRBV7-9, the J gene TRBJ1-2; unclear D gene. V shed 1 base and J shed 3 bases, with 12 bases lying between them. This CDR3 spans 15 amino acids. From germline, CDR1 is SEHNR and CDR2 FQNEAQ (reference sequence). In DNA form, the CDR3 reads TGTGCCAGCAGCTTAGGCCAAGAGGGAGACTATGGCTACACCTTC. Its protein is CASSLGQEGDYGYTF.

This clonotype was found many times. CDR3 amino acids: CASSLEGEWSNQPQHF. The CDR3 DNA reads TGTGCCAGCAGCTTAGAGGGAGAGTGGAGCAATCAGCCCCAGCATTTT. The V call is TRBV7-8, the J call TRBJ1-5; D call uncertain. V lost 1 base and J 1 base, leaving 11 bases between the germline ends. The germline gives CDR1 SGHVS, CDR2 FQNEAQ. CDR3 length equals 16 residues.

The chain links TRBV5-1 to TRBJ2-2; D may be TRBD2 (6 bases). Trimming shortened V by 4 bases and J by 6 bases, and 16 bases separated the two germline ends. Germline values: CDR1 SGHRS, CDR2 YFSETQ. This CDR3 is 15 amino acids long. CDR3 loop: CASSPGTLVSGELFF. The CDR3 coding sequence is TGCGCCAGCAGCCCCGGGACTTTGGTCTCCGGGGAGCTGTTTTTT. Using reference TRBV5-1 and TRBJ2-2 for the parts outside the CDR3, the full variable domain is KAGVTQTPRYLIKTRGQQVTLSCSPISGHRSVSWYQQTPGQGLQFLFEYFSETQRNKGNFPGRFSGRQFSNSRSEMNVSTLELGDSALYLCASSPGTLVSGELFFGEGSRLTVL.

This chain connects TRBV6-5 to TRBJ1-1; 8 nucleotides align to TRBD1. Germline CDR1 MNHEY, CDR2 SVGAGI. The CDR3 sequence is 15 residues long. V shed 0 bases, J shed 7 bases, and the junction held 7 bases outside the gene matches. The CDR3 sequence is CASSYSGQVQGEAFF. CDR3 bases: TGTGCCAGCAGTTACTCGGGACAGGTCCAGGGTGAAGCTTTCTTT.

The chain carries TRBV3-1 and TRBJ1-2; D gene ambiguous. The CDR3 is 14 amino acids. V was pared by 1 base and J by 8 bases, with 14 bases between. Germline values: CDR1 LGHDT, CDR2 YNNKEL (reference sequence). CDR3 DNA: TGTGCCAGCAGCCAAGGGTATACCGCCGACGGCTACACCTTC. Its translation is CASSQGYTADGYTF.